Many counts were recorded for the clone carrying this T cell receptor (beta chain). The V gene end was trimmed by 7 bases and the J gene end by 2 bases; junction bases not matched to a gene: 5. Germline V gene data show CDR1 as MNHEY and CDR2 as SVGEGT. The CDR3 extends over 15 amino acids. Time point described: sample taken at primary tumor resection. Single TCR cDNA molecules each had their own unique molecular identifier. A single record per CDR3 protein comes from TCRdb applying MiXCR to the 5' RACE reads. The table shows approximately 3,000 distinct CDR3 sequences, with about 3% occurring only once. The entry originates in a study of spatial heterogeneity in lung cancer.

The clonotype originates from a female donor with early-stage non-small cell lung cancer. Material: normal lung tissue next to the tumor, obtained at surgery. V gene TRBV6-2 or TRBV6-3 combines with J gene TRBJ2-3; TRBD1 matches at 11 bases. CDR3 loop: CASKTGQGATDTQYF. In DNA form, the CDR3 reads TGTGCCAGCAAGACCGGACAGGGGGCCACAGATACGCAGTATTTT.